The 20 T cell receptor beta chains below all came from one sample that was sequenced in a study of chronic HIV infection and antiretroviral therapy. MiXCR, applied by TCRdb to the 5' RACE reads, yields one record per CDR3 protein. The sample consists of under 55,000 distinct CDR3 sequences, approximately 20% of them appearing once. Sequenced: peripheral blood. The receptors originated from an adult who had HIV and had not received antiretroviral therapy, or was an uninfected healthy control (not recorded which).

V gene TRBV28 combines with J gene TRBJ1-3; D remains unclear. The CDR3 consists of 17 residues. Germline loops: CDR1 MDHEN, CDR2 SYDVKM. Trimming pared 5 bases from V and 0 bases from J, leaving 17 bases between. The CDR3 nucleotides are TGTGCCAGCAGTCCACTTAGCAGAGGAGTCTCTGGAAACACCATATATTTT. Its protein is CASSPLSRGVSGNTIYF.

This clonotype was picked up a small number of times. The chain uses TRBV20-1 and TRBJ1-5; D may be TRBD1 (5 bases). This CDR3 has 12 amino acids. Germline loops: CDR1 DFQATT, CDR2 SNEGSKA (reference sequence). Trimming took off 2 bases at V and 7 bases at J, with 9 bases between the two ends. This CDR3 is CSARQGSQPQHF. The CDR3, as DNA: TGCAGTGCTAGACAGGGATCCCAGCCCCAGCATTTT.

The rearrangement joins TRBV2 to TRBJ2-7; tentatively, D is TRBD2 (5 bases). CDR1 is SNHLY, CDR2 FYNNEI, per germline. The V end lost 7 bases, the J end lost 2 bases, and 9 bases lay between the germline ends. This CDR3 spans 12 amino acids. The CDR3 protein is CASNQLAYEQYF. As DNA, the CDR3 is TGTGCCAGCAACCAACTAGCCTACGAGCAGTACTTC. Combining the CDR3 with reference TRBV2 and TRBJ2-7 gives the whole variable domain EPEVTQTPSHQVTQMGQEVILRCVPISNHLYFYWYRQILGQKVEFLVSFYNNEISEKSEIFDDQFSVERPDGSNFTLKIRSTKLEDSAMYFCASNQLAYEQYFGPGTRLTVT.

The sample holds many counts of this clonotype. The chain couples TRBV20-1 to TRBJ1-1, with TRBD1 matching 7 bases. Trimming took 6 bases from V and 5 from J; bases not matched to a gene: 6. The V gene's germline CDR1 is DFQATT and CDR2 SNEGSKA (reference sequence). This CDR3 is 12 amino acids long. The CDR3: CSAQKTGTEAFF. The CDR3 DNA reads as TGCAGTGCCCAGAAGACAGGGACTGAAGCTTTCTTT.

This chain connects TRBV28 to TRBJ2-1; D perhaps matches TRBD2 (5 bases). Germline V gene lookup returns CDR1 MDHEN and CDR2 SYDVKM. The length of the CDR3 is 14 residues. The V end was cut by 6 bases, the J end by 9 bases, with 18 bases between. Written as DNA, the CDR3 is TGTGCCAGCAGCGAGGGAGCAGGAGTACGTGAGCAGTTCTTC. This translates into CASSEGAGVREQFF.

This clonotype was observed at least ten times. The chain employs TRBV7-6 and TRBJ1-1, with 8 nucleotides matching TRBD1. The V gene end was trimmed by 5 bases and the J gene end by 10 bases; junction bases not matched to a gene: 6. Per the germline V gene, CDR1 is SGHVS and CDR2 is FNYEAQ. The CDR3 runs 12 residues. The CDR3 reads CASSLPGTGAFF. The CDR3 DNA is TGTGCCAGCAGCCTCCCAGGGACAGGAGCTTTCTTT.

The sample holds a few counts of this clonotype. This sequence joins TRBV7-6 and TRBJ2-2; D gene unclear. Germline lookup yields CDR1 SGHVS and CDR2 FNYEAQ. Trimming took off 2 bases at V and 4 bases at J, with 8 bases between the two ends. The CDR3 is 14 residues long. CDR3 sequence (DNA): TGTGCCAGCAGCTTATTGGGGTTCACCGGGGAGCTGTTTTTT. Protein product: CASSLLGFTGELFF.

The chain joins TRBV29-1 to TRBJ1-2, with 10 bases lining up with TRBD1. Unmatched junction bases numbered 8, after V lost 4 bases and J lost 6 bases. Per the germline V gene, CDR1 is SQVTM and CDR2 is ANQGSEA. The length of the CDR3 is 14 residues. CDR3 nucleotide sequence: TGCAGCGTTGTTGACAGGGGGCGCAGGGATGGCTACACCTTC. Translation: CSVVDRGRRDGYTF.

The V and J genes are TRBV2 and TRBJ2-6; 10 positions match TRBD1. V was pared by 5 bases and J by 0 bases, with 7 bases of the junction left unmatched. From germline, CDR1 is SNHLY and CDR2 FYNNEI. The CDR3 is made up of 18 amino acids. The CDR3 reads CASSMDRGTTSGANVLTF. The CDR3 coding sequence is TGTGCCAGCAGTATGGACAGGGGGACCACCTCTGGGGCCAACGTCCTGACTTTC. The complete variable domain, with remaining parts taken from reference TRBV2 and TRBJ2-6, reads EPEVTQTPSHQVTQMGQEVILRCVPISNHLYFYWYRQILGQKVEFLVSFYNNEISEKSEIFDDQFSVERPDGSNFTLKIRSTKLEDSAMYFCASSMDRGTTSGANVLTFGAGSRLTVL.

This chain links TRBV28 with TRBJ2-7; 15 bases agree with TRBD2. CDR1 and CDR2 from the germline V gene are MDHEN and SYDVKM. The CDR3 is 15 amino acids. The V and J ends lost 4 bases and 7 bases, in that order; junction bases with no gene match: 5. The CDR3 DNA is TGTGCCAGCAGTTCCCCCGGGACTAGCGGGGGGGAGCAGTACTTC. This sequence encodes CASSSPGTSGGEQYF.

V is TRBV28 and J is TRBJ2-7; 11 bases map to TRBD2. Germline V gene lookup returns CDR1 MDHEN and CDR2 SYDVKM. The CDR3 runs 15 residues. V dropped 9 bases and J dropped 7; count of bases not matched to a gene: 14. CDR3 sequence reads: CASKISGTSGWEQYF. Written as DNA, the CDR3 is TGTGCCAGTAAGATTTCCGGGACTAGCGGATGGGAGCAGTACTTC.

The CDR3 DNA reads TGTGCCAGCAGCCACCCTACGGGACAGTATAATTCACCCCTCCACTTT. It is translated as CASSHPTGQYNSPLHF. The chain recombines TRBV28 with TRBJ1-6; 7 bases match TRBD1. V lost 6 bases and J lost 4; bases outside the gene matches: 9. Germline CDR1 and CDR2: MDHEN and SYDVKM. This CDR3 comprises 16 residues.

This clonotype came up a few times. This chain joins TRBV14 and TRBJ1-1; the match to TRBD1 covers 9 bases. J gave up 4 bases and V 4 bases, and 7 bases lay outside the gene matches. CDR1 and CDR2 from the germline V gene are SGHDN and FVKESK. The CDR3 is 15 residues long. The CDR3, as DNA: TGTGCCAGCAGCCCGTACAGGGGGCGTCGCACTGAAGCTTTCTTT. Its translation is CASSPYRGRRTEAFF.

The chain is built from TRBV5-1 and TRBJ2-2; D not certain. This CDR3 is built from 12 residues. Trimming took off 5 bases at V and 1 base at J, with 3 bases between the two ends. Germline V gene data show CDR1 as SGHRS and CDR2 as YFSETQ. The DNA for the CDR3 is TGCGCCAGCAGAGGGAACACCGGGGAGCTGTTTTTT. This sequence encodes CASRGNTGELFF.

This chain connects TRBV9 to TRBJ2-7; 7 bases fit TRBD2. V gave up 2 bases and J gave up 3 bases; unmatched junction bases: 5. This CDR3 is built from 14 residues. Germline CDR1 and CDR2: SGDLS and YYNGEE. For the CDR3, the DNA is TGTGCCAGCAGCGTTAAAGCGGGATACTACGAGCAGTACTTC. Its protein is CASSVKAGYYEQYF. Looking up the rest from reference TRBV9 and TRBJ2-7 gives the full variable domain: DSGVTQTPKHLITATGQRVTLRCSPRSGDLSVYWYQQSLDQGLQFLIQYYNGEERAKGNILERFSAQQFPDLHSELNLSSLELGDSALYFCASSVKAGYYEQYFGPGTRLTVT.

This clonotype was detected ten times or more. Here the CDR3 reads CASSLSGSGTFYNEQFF. The CDR3 bases are TGTGCCAGCAGTTTATCGGGCAGCGGGACCTTCTACAATGAGCAGTTCTTC. The chain links TRBV27 to TRBJ2-1; 7 positions agree with TRBD2. Trimming cost V 0 bases and J 3 bases; bases outside gene matches: 8. The CDR3 length is 17 residues. The germline V gene has CDR1 MNHEY and CDR2 SMNVEV (reference sequence).

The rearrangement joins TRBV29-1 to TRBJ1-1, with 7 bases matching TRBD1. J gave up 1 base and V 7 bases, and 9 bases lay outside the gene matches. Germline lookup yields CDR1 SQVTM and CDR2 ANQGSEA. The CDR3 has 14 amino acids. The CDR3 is CSARGTDWNTEAFF. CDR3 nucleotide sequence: TGCAGCGCCCGAGGGACAGACTGGAACACTGAAGCTTTCTTT.

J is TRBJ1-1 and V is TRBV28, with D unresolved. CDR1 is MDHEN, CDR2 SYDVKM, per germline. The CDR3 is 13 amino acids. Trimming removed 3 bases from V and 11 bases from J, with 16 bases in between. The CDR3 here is CASSFRPDGGAFF. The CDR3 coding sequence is TGTGCCAGCAGTTTTCGGCCGGACGGAGGGGCTTTCTTT.

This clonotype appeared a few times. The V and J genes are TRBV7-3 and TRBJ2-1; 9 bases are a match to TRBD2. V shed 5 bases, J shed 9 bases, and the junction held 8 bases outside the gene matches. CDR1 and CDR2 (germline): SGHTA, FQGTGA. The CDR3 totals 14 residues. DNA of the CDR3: TGTGCCAGCAGCCCGGCGGGAGGGCCTGGTGAGCAGTTCTTC. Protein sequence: CASSPAGGPGEQFF.

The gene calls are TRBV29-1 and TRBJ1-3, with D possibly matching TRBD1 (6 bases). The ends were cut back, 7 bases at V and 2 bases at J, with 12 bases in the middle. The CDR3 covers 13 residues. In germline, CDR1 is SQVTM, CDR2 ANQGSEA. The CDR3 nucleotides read TGCAGCGCCAAGAGGGGGGCTGGAAACACCATATATTTT. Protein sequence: CSAKRGAGNTIYF.